These 14 T cell receptor beta chains originate from one sample sequenced in a study of T-cell reconstitution after alpha-beta-depleted transplantation in children. Researchers prepared the TCRbeta library using unique molecular identifiers, the study reports. TCRdb fed the PCR reads into MiXCR, producing one record per CDR3 protein. The repertoire holds about 370,000 distinct CDR3 sequences, 20% seen once, with 3% to 4% in the top ten. This specimen consisted of PBMCs from the stem cell graft donor, obtained from the stem cell graft. The receptors come from a human donor who donated a stem cell graft to a child with acute myeloid leukemia.

This clonotype occurred many times. This CDR3 reads CASSPRWTSGSTTEQFF. The CDR3 DNA sequence: TGTGCCAGCAGTCCCAGGTGGACTAGCGGGAGCACGACTGAGCAGTTCTTC. V is TRBV12-3 or TRBV12-4 and J is TRBJ2-1; 13 nucleotides line up with TRBD2. V shed 5 bases and J 9 bases; nucleotides not matched to a gene: 13. This CDR3 comprises 17 residues.

In this sample, this clonotype turned up many times. The chain has TRBV20-1 and TRBJ2-1, with 10 bases aligning to TRBD2. Germline lookup yields CDR1 DFQATT and CDR2 SNEGSKA (reference sequence). The CDR3 is 14 amino acids. Trimming took 6 bases from V and 5 from J; bases not matched to a gene: 7. The CDR3 loop reads CSAILAGVNNEQFF. In DNA, the CDR3 is TGCAGTGCCATTCTAGCGGGAGTGAACAATGAGCAGTTCTTC.

V and J are TRBV12-3 or TRBV12-4 and TRBJ1-2; no reliable D call. CDR3 size: 13 residues. Between the trimmed V and J ends, which lost 10 bases and 0 bases, there was a span of 12 bases. DNA for the CDR3: TGTGCCACCCAGGCCGAAGCTAACTATGGCTACACCTTC. Its protein product is CATQAEANYGYTF.

The gene calls are TRBV28 and TRBJ2-3, with D unclear. The CDR3 is made up of 14 amino acids. V lost 3 bases, J lost 2 bases, and 9 bases lay in between. The germline V gene has CDR1 MDHEN and CDR2 SYDVKM. CDR3 sequence reads: CASSLSASTDTQYF. CDR3 DNA sequence: TGTGCCAGCAGTTTGTCCGCGTCCACAGATACGCAGTATTTT.

This clonotype was counted a few times. The chain combines TRBV7-6 with TRBJ2-2, with 11 bases lining up with TRBD1. The V gene's germline CDR1 is SGHVS and CDR2 FNYEAQ. V shed 5 bases and J 5 bases; nucleotides not matched to a gene: 7. The CDR3 loop spans 16 amino acids. This CDR3 reads CASSPSGQGATGELFF. CDR3 bases: TGTGCCAGCAGCCCTTCTGGACAGGGGGCGACCGGGGAGCTGTTTTTT.

This clonotype has just a few counts. This chain connects TRBV28 to TRBJ2-5; 8 bases map to TRBD2. From germline, CDR1 is MDHEN and CDR2 SYDVKM. The V gene end was trimmed by 6 bases and the J gene end by 0 bases; junction bases not matched to a gene: 6. This CDR3 has 15 amino acids. CDR3 in amino acids: CASSPERGYQETQYF. The CDR3 region has the DNA TGTGCCAGCAGCCCCGAGCGGGGGTACCAAGAGACCCAGTACTTC.

This clonotype was recorded only once. The chain recombines TRBV7-3 with TRBJ2-2, with no clear D. Germline V gene data show CDR1 as SGHTA and CDR2 as FQGTGA. The V end lost 1 base, the J end lost 1 base, and 1 base lay between the germline ends. This CDR3 is 13 amino acids long. This CDR3 is CASSLMNTGELFF. In DNA, the CDR3 is TGTGCCAGCAGCTTAATGAACACCGGGGAGCTGTTTTTT.

V usage is TRBV20-1 and J usage is TRBJ2-7, with TRBD2 matching over 9 bases. This CDR3 has 14 residues. The trim removed 3 bases at V and 5 bases at J, leaving 8 bases unmatched. The germline V gene has CDR1 DFQATT and CDR2 SNEGSKA (reference sequence). This CDR3 is CSASRRGRDHEQYF. The CDR3 nucleotides are TGCAGTGCTAGCCGGCGCGGGAGGGACCACGAGCAGTACTTC.

This clonotype showed up just a few times. V usage is TRBV6-5 and J usage is TRBJ2-2; no definite D call. This CDR3 comprises 15 residues. Germline loops: CDR1 MNHEY, CDR2 SVGAGI. Trimming removed 1 base from V and 6 bases from J, with 12 bases in between. The CDR3 here is CASSYLVVVPGELFF. CDR3 sequence (DNA): TGTGCCAGCAGTTACTTGGTAGTTGTCCCCGGGGAGCTGTTTTTT.

This clonotype was seen many times. The chain carries TRBV25-1 and TRBJ2-1; the D is unclear. The V gene's germline CDR1 is MGHDK and CDR2 SYGVNS. The CDR3 loop spans 16 amino acids. The V end was cut by 0 bases, the J end by 6 bases, with 15 bases between. CDR3 DNA sequence: TGTGCCAGCAGTGAATATTTCGGTGTCCCTGTCAATGAGCAGTTCTTC. It encodes CASSEYFGVPVNEQFF.

This rearrangement joins TRBV12-3 or TRBV12-4 to TRBJ2-2, with 9 bases matching TRBD1. The CDR3 runs to 15 residues. The J segment lost 6 bases and the V segment lost 5 bases, leaving 7 bases of the junction unmatched. The CDR3 reads CASSPGQGSAGELFF. The CDR3 DNA is TGTGCCAGCAGTCCGGGACAGGGTTCCGCCGGGGAGCTGTTTTTT.

This clonotype was counted only a few times. The rearrangement uses TRBV12-3 or TRBV12-4 and TRBJ2-1; TRBD1 matches 12 bases. The V and J ends lost 6 bases and 1 base, in that order; junction bases with no gene match: 10. The CDR3 has 18 residues. The CDR3 loop is CASSTGTGGLGSYNEQFF. CDR3 nucleotide sequence: TGTGCCAGCAGCACCGGGACAGGGGGCCTTGGGTCCTACAATGAGCAGTTCTTC.

This rearrangement joins TRBV20-1 to TRBJ2-1; TRBD2 is a possible D gene (5 bases). The CDR3 is 21 amino acids. Germline assignment: CDR1 DFQATT and CDR2 SNEGSKA (reference sequence). V lost 3 bases to trimming and J lost 0 bases, with 30 bases between them. The CDR3, as DNA: TGCAGTGCTAGGCCATTAGGTTTTTTTACGGGAAACTTCAGCTCCTACAATGAGCAGTTCTTC. Translation gives CSARPLGFFTGNFSSYNEQFF.

This clonotype was seen ten or more times. This chain joins TRBV9 and TRBJ1-4, with 9 bases aligning to TRBD1. The V segment lost 0 bases and the J segment 5 bases; nucleotides outside the gene matches: 8. The germline gives CDR1 SGDLS, CDR2 YYNGEE. The CDR3 runs 17 residues. CDR3 region: CASSVGNRGRPNEKLFF. The CDR3 coding sequence is TGTGCCAGCAGCGTAGGGAACAGGGGGCGTCCCAATGAAAAACTGTTTTTT. Full variable domain (outside the CDR3, taken from reference TRBV9 and TRBJ1-4): DSGVTQTPKHLITATGQRVTLRCSPRSGDLSVYWYQQSLDQGLQFLIQYYNGEERAKGNILERFSAQQFPDLHSELNLSSLELGDSALYFCASSVGNRGRPNEKLFFGSGTQLSVL.